These 15 T cell receptor beta chains were all obtained from the same sample, sequenced in a study of blood T cell repertoires in COVID-19. Method: immunoSEQ multiplex PCR; TCRdb's copy keeps in-frame clones and lacks some. The sample lists more than 200,000 clones, 80% to 90% seen once, with around 4% in the top ten. The material sequenced was PBMCs or T cells enriched from blood (not recorded which). These receptors all come from a young woman who had recovered from COVID-19.

The chain couples TRBV18 to TRBJ1-6; D may be TRBD1 (5 bases). Germline loops: CDR1 KGHSH, CDR2 LQKENI. V lost 5 bases to trimming and J lost 6 bases, with 11 bases between them. The CDR3 totals 14 residues. CDR3 coding DNA: TGTGCCAGCTCATCAGACCAGGGTAATTCACCCCTCCACTTT. Its translation is CASSSDQGNSPLHF.

The chain combines TRBV30 with TRBJ1-2; unclear D gene. V was cut by 5 bases and J by 5 bases, with 15 bases left in between. The CDR3 consists of 13 residues. CDR1 and CDR2 (germline): GTSNPN, SVGIG (reference sequence). CDR3 sequence reads: CAWERARVYGYTF. CDR3 in DNA: TGTGCCTGGGAGAGGGCCCGCGTATATGGCTACACCTTC.

This clone occurred once. The chain carries TRBV27 and TRBJ1-6; possible D gene TRBD1, 6 bases. This CDR3 is 16 amino acids long. Germline V gene data show CDR1 as MNHEY and CDR2 as SMNVEV (reference sequence). Trimming removed 5 bases from V and 7 bases from J, with 18 bases in between. The CDR3 sequence: CASSPTKDRLNSPLHF. The CDR3 DNA reads TGTGCCAGCAGTCCTACCAAAGACAGGTTAAATTCACCCCTCCACTTT.

This chain joins TRBV19 and TRBJ2-1; TRBD2 might be the D (6 bases). From germline, CDR1 is LNHDA and CDR2 SQIVND (reference sequence). The CDR3 has 14 amino acids. V shed 7 bases and J shed 3 bases, with 13 bases lying between them. The CDR3, as DNA: TGTGCCAGTAAGTCGGGGGATAACTACAATGAGCAGTTCTTC. Its translation is CASKSGDNYNEQFF.

DNA of the CDR3: TGTGCCAGCAGGGGGCGCGGAGAGACCCAGTACTTC. This sequence encodes CASRGRGETQYF. V and J are TRBV5-4 and TRBJ2-5, with a tentative D call TRBD1 (5 bases). Germline assignment: CDR1 SGHNT and CDR2 YYREEE (reference sequence). V lost 5 bases and J 4 bases, leaving 9 bases between the germline ends. The CDR3 extends over 12 amino acids.

V and J are TRBV7-6 and TRBJ1-1; D may be TRBD1 (6 bases). Trimming pared 4 bases from V and 7 bases from J, leaving 16 bases between. Per germline, CDR1 SGHVS and CDR2 FNYEAQ. The CDR3 contains 14 residues. CDR3 DNA sequence: TGTGCCAGCAGCTCTAACGGTGGGACAAGTGAAGCTTTCTTT. Protein: CASSSNGGTSEAFF.

The chain carries TRBV11-2 and TRBJ1-2; D gene unclear. Germline V gene sequence: CDR1 SGHAT, CDR2 FQNNGV. The CDR3 extends over 15 amino acids. V dropped 3 bases and J dropped 5 bases, with 16 bases sitting between them. The CDR3 reads CASSFQESPMYGYTF. The CDR3 bases are TGTGCCAGCAGCTTTCAAGAATCTCCTATGTATGGCTACACCTTC.

The chain links TRBV2 to TRBJ1-4; the match to TRBD1 covers 12 bases. Germline V gives CDR1 SNHLY, CDR2 FYNNEI. J gave up 6 bases and V 0 bases, and 5 bases lay outside the gene matches. The CDR3 sequence is 17 residues long. The CDR3: CASSEAGTGGADEKLFF. The CDR3 DNA reads as TGTGCCAGCAGTGAAGCGGGGACAGGGGGCGCGGATGAAAAACTGTTTTTT.

The chain's CDR3 is CASSLWTRGETQYF. CDR3 nucleotides: TGTGCCAGCAGCTTGTGGACTAGGGGGGAGACCCAGTACTTC. This chain joins TRBV7-8 and TRBJ2-5, with D maybe TRBD2 (7 bases). CDR1 is SGHVS and CDR2 is FQNEAQ in the germline V gene. The length of the CDR3 is 14 residues. Trimming removed 3 bases from V and 5 bases from J, with 13 bases in between.

This clone was detected only once. V and J are TRBV27 and TRBJ2-1, with TRBD1 identical over 7 bases. CDR3 length: 15 residues. V gave up 5 bases and J gave up 8 bases; unmatched junction bases: 12. Germline V gene lookup returns CDR1 MNHEY and CDR2 SMNVEV (reference sequence). The CDR3 nucleotides are TGTGCCAGCAGTATAAACAGGGGTACTTCGCATGAGCAGTTCTTC. Protein sequence: CASSINRGTSHEQFF.

The chain links TRBV6-5 to TRBJ2-3; 9 bases are shared with TRBD1. The CDR3 is 15 amino acids. V lost 5 bases, J lost 3 bases, and 6 bases stayed unmatched. Germline V gene data show CDR1 as MNHEY and CDR2 as SVGAGI. CDR3 coding DNA: TGTGCCAGCAGTCGGGGACAGGGTCGTACAGATACGCAGTATTTT. Protein: CASSRGQGRTDTQYF.

V gene TRBV30 combines with J gene TRBJ1-3; D remains ambiguous. V lost 0 bases to trimming and J lost 4 bases, with 13 bases between them. Germline loops: CDR1 GTSNPN, CDR2 SVGIG (reference sequence). The CDR3 length is 15 residues. Here the CDR3 reads CAWSVSVSGGNTIYF. CDR3 nucleotides: TGTGCCTGGAGTGTATCCGTGTCAGGAGGAAACACCATATATTTT.

V and J are TRBV4-3 and TRBJ1-2; maybe TRBD1 (6 bases). Looked up from germline, CDR1 is LGHNA and CDR2 is YSLEER. V was clipped by 0 bases and J by 7 bases, with 15 bases between them. This CDR3 has 15 residues. The CDR3 nucleotides read TGCGCCAGCAGCCAAGACAGGGGTACCTTTGGTGGCTACACCTTC. Its protein product is CASSQDRGTFGGYTF.

The V gene is TRBV7-6, the J gene TRBJ1-1, with a possible D match to TRBD1 (6 bases). The CDR3 loop spans 13 amino acids. V shed 1 base and J shed 10 bases, with 13 bases lying between them. CDR1 and CDR2 (germline): SGHVS, FNYEAQ. CDR3 DNA sequence: TGTGCCAGCAGCTTAGAGATAGCCAGGGGAGCTTTCTTT. Amino acid sequence: CASSLEIARGAFF.

The chain employs TRBV30 and TRBJ1-5; maybe TRBD1 (5 bases). V lost 2 bases, J lost 0 bases, and 11 bases lay in between. Per germline, CDR1 GTSNPN and CDR2 SVGIG (reference sequence). The CDR3 runs to 15 residues. The CDR3: CAWSPGDYSNQPQHF. Written as DNA, the CDR3 is TGTGCCTGGAGTCCGGGGGACTATAGCAATCAGCCCCAGCATTTT.